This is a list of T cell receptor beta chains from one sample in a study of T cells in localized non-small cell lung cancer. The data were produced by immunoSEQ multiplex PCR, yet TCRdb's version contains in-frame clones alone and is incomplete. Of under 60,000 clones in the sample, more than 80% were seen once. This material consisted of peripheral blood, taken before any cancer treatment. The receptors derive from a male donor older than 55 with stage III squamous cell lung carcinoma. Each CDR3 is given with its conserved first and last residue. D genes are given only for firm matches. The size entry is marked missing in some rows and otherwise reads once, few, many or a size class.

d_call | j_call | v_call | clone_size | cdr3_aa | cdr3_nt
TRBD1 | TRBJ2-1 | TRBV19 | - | CASSSGDRTFYNEQFF | TGTGCCAGTAGTTCCGGGGACAGGACCTTTTACAATGAGCAGTTCTTC
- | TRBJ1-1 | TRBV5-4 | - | CASSLQGTWSTEAFF | TGTGCCAGCAGCTTGCAGGGAACGTGGAGCACTGAAGCTTTCTTT
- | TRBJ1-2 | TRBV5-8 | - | CASSEPGDGGYTF | TGTGCCAGCAGCGAACCAGGGGACGGTGGCTACACCTTC
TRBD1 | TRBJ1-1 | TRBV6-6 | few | CATRTGEGDTEAFF | TGTGCCACCCGAACAGGGGAGGGGGACACTGAAGCTTTCTTT
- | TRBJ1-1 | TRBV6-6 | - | CASSWGKGTEAFF | TGTGCCAGCAGTTGGGGGAAGGGCACTGAAGCTTTCTTT
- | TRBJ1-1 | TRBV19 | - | CASRGTATMNTEAFF | TGTGCCAGTAGGGGGACGGCCACCATGAACACTGAAGCTTTCTTT
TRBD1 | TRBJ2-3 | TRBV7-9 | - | CASSLEGTGGSDTQYF | TGTGCCAGCAGCTTAGAAGGGACAGGGGGGTCAGATACGCAGTATTTT
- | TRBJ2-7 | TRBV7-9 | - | CASSWGRFLYF | TGTGCCAGCAGCTGGGGACGGTTCTTGTACTTC
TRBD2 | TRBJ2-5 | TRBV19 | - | CASSRSSGRAVETQYF | TGTGCCAGTAGTCGATCTAGCGGGAGGGCGGTAGAGACCCAGTACTTC
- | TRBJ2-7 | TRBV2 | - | CASKGAVSSYEQYF | TGTGCCAGCAAGGGTGCGGTGAGCTCCTACGAGCAGTACTTC
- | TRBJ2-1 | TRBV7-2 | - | CASSSEGLPGPYYNEQFF | TGTGCCAGCAGCTCAGAGGGACTTCCTGGTCCGTACTACAATGAGCAGTTCTTC
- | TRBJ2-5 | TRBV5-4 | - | CASSLGGGVETQYF | TGTGCCAGCAGCTTAGGAGGGGGTGTAGAGACCCAGTACTTC
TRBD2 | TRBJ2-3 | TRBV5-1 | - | CASRPSGATDTQYF | TGCGCCAGCAGACCTAGCGGGGCGACAGATACGCAGTATTTT
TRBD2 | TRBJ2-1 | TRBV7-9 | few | CASSLGLGLAGGPKNEQFF | TGTGCCAGCAGCTTAGGGTTAGGGCTAGCGGGAGGGCCTAAGAATGAGCAGTTCTTC
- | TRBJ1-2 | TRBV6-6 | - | CASSYPGSGTNYGYTF | TGTGCCAGCAGTTACCCTGGCTCAGGCACTAACTATGGCTACACCTTC
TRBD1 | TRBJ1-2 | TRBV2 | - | CASRTGQGGSYGYTF | TGTGCCAGCAGGACGGGACAGGGTGGGAGCTATGGCTACACCTTC
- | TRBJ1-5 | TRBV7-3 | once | CASSLDPNQPQHF | TGTGCCAGCAGCTTAGATCCAAATCAGCCCCAGCATTTT
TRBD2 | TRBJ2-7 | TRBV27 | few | CASSLRLRGGTHEQYF | TGTGCCAGCAGTTTAAGGCTCCGGGGGGGGACCCACGAGCAGTACTTC
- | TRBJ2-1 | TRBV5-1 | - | CASSGGGGTHEQFF | TGCGCCAGCAGCGGGGGAGGGGGAACCCATGAGCAGTTCTTC
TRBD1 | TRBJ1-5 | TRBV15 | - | CATSGWDREDQPQHF | TGTGCCACCAGCGGCTGGGACAGGGAGGATCAGCCCCAGCATTTT
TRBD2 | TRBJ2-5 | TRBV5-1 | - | CASSLEWGGQETQYF | TGCGCCAGCAGCTTGGAGTGGGGGGGACAAGAGACCCAGTACTTC
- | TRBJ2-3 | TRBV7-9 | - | CASSSRPGVGADTQYF | TGTGCCAGCAGCTCGCGACCGGGAGTCGGGGCAGATACGCAGTATTTT
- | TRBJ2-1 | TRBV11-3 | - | CASSLGRRDEQFF | TGTGCCAGCAGCTTAGGCAGGAGGGATGAGCAGTTCTTC
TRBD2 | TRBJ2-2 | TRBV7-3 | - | CASSYLAGTTGELFF | TGTGCCAGCAGTTATTTAGCGGGCACCACCGGGGAGCTGTTTTTT
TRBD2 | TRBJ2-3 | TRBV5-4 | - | CASRDGTSGGSSTDTQYF | TGTGCCAGCAGGGACGGGACTAGCGGGGGTTCTAGCACAGATACGCAGTATTTT
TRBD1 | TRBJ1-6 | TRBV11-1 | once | CASSDRDRVISPLHF | TGTGCCAGCAGCGACCGGGACAGGGTAATTTCACCCCTCCACTTT
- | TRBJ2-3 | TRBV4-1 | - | CASSQVSLAVTDTQYF | TGCGCCAGCAGCCAAGTCTCCTTAGCCGTCACAGATACGCAGTATTTT
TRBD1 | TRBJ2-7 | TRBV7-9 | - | CASSSDREISYEQYF | TGTGCCAGCAGCAGTGACAGGGAAATATCCTACGAGCAGTACTTC
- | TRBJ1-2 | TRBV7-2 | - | CASSFDPNYGYTF | TGTGCCAGCAGCTTTGACCCTAACTATGGCTACACCTTC
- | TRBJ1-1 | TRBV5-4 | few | CASSSKETLNTEAFF | TGTGCCAGCAGCTCGAAGGAGACACTGAACACTGAAGCTTTCTTT
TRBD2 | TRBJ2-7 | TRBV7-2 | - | CASSLEGLAGGSYEQYF | TGTGCCAGCAGCTTGGAAGGACTAGCGGGAGGTTCCTACGAGCAGTACTTC
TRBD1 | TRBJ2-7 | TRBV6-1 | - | CAGKKGQGAYEQYF | TGTGCCGGGAAAAAGGGACAGGGAGCCTACGAGCAGTACTTC
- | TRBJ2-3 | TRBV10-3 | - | CAISESSAADTQYF | TGTGCCATCAGTGAGTCGTCCGCGGCAGATACGCAGTATTTT
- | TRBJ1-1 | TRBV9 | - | CASSERQTNTEAFF | TGTGCCAGCAGCGAAAGACAGACGAACACTGAAGCTTTCTTT
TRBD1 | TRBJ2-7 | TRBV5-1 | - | CASSKETGVGEQYF | TGCGCCAGCAGCAAGGAGACAGGGGTTGGCGAGCAGTACTTC
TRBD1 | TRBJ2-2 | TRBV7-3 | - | CASSRTGGAPGELFF | TGTGCCAGCAGCCGGACAGGGGGCGCCCCCGGGGAGCTGTTTTTT
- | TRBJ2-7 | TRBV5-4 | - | CASSLLTGAYEQYF | TGTGCCAGCAGCTTGTTGACGGGAGCCTACGAGCAGTACTTC
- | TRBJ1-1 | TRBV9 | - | CASSLQVGNTEAFF | TGTGCCAGCAGCCTCCAGGTGGGGAACACTGAAGCTTTCTTT
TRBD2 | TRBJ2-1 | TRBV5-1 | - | CASSASAGGLYNEQFF | TGCGCCAGCAGCGCCTCGGCGGGGGGGCTTTACAATGAGCAGTTCTTC
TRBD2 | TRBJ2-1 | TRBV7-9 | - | CASSSFAGVNEQFF | TGTGCCAGCAGCTCCTTTGCGGGAGTGAATGAGCAGTTCTTC
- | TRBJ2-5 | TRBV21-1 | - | CASSSPGTSGGTQETQYF | TGTGCCAGCAGCTCCCCCGGGACTAGCGGGGGGACACAGGAGACCCAGTACTTC
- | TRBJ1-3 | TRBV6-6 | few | CASSLYSYRPLWTIYF | TGTGCCAGCAGCCTCTACAGTTACAGACCCTTGTGGACCATATATTTT
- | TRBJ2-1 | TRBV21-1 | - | CASKTPPQIDASYNEQFF | TGTGCCAGCAAAACTCCCCCACAGATAGACGCTTCCTACAATGAGCAGTTCTTC
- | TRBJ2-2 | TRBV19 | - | CATHKGVNTGELFF | TGTGCCACCCATAAAGGGGTGAACACCGGGGAGCTGTTTTTT
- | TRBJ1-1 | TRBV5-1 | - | CASSLAGSLNTEAFF | TGCGCCAGCAGCTTGGCCGGAAGCCTGAACACTGAAGCTTTCTTT
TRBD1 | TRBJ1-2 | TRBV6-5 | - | CASMPGTGSYGYTF | TGTGCCAGCATGCCCGGGACAGGGTCCTATGGCTACACCTTC
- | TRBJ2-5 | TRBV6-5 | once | CASSRGETQYF | TGTGCCAGCAGTCGAGGGGAGACCCAGTACTTC
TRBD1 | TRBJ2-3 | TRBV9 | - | CASSVDRVTQYF | TGTGCCAGCAGCGTGGACAGGGTTACGCAGTATTTT
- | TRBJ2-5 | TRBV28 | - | CASRSNRETQYF | TGTGCCAGCAGATCAAACCGGGAGACCCAGTACTTC
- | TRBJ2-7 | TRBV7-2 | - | CASSLGAVRSYEQYF | TGTGCCAGCAGCTTAGGCGCCGTAAGATCCTACGAGCAGTACTTC
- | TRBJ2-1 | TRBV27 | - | CASSLGTTNEQFF | TGTGCCAGCAGTCTCGGGACAACCAATGAGCAGTTCTTC
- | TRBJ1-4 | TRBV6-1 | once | CASHNNPDEKLFF | TGTGCCAGCCACAACAATCCGGACGAAAAACTGTTTTTT
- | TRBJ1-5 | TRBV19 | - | CASSRLHREAQHF | TGTGCCAGTAGTAGACTGCACAGGGAAGCCCAGCATTTT